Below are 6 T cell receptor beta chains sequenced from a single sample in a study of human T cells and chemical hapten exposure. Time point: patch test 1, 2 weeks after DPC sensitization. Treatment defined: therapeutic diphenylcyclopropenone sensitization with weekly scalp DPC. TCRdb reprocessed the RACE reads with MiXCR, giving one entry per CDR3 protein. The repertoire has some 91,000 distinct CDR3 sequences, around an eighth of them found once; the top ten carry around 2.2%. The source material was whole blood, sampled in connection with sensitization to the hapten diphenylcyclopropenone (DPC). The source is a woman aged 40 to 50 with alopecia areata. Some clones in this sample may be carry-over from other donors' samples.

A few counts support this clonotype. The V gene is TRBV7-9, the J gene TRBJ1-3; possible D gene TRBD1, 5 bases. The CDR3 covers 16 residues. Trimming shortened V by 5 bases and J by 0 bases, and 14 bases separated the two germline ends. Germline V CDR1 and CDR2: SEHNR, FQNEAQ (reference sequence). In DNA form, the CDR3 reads TGTGCCAGCAGCCAGAGGGACGGTCTCTCTGGAAACACCATATATTTT. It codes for CASSQRDGLSGNTIYF.

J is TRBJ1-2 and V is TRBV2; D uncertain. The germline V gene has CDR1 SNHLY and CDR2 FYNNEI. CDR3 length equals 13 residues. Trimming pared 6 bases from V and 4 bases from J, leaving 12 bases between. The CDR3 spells CASRLYSVYGYTF. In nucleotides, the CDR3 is TGTGCCAGCAGACTGTATAGCGTCTATGGCTACACCTTC.

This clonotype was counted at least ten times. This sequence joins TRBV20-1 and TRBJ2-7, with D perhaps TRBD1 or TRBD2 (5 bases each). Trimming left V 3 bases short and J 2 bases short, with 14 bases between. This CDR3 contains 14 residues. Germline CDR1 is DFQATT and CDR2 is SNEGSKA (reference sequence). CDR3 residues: CSARGTTATYEQYF. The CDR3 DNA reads TGCAGTGCTAGGGGGACCACAGCCACCTACGAGCAGTACTTC.

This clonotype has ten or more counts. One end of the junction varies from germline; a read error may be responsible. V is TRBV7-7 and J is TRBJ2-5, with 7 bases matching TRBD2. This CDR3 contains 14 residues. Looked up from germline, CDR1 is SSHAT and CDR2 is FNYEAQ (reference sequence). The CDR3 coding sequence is TGTGCTAGCAGCTTGGCGGGAGTAAGAGAGACCCAGTACTTC. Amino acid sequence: CASSLAGVRETQYF.

DNA for the CDR3: TGCAGCGTTGCCCCAGGGGGCAAAGATACGCAGTATTTT. Translation: CSVAPGGKDTQYF. The V gene is TRBV29-1, the J gene TRBJ2-3; 8 nucleotides line up with TRBD1. Germline V lookup: CDR1 SQVTM, CDR2 ANQGSEA. V shed 4 bases and J 5 bases; nucleotides not matched to a gene: 5. This CDR3 contains 13 residues.

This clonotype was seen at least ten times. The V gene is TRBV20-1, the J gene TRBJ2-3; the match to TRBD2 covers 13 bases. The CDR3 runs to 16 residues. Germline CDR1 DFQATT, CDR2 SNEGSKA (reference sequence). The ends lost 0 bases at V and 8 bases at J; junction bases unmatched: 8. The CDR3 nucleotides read TGCAGTGCTAGAGAGGGGACTAGCGGGAAGAAGGTTACGCAGTATTTT. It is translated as CSAREGTSGKKVTQYF.